This paragraph covers one T cell receptor (beta chain) sequence. Antigen: not known. This sample is drawn from a study of graft-versus-host responses after intestinal transplantation. As for the study in general: Transplants given to recipients were multivisceral, liver-intestinal, or isolated intestinal.

Findings and caveats of the study: Early post-transplant declines in HvG were associated with peak levels of circulating GvH clones. Patients with graft-donor T cell macrochimerism had high graft-versus-host to host-versus-graft clonal ratios in allografts.

Libraries were prepared by immunoSEQ multiplex PCR; TCRdb keeps only in-frame clonotypes and omits some of them. This sample has about 86,000 clones, with 90% to 95% found just once. This material consisted of unstimulated CD8+ T cells sorted from spleen or lymph node cells, taken before intestinal transplant. This TCR derives from a human donor who received an intestinal transplant.

DNA of the CDR3: TGCGCCAGCAGCCCTCCTGGAGAGGCCCCGGAGCAGTACTTC. Residues: CASSPPGEAPEQYF. This chain links TRBV4-1 with TRBJ2-7; D is ambiguous. The germline V gene has CDR1 MGHRA and CDR2 YSYEKL. The V end was cut by 4 bases, the J end by 7 bases, with 17 bases between. CDR3 size: 14 residues.